This T cell receptor beta chain was identified during a study of T-cell reconstitution after alpha-beta-depleted transplantation in children. On this clonotype: Antigen specificity is unknown.

Study-level results: Several hundred graft clones that had expanded were reportedly the source of alpha-beta T cells about two months after transplant. From newly produced T cells came most of the T-cell counts and diversity one year after transplant.

V shed 6 bases, J shed 4 bases, and the junction held 18 bases outside the gene matches. The length of the CDR3 is 17 residues. Germline CDR1 and CDR2: MNHEY and SMNVEV (reference sequence). Unique molecular identifiers were incorporated during preparation of the TCRbeta library. TCRdb passed the PCR reads through MiXCR, listing each CDR3 protein once. The data contain about 980,000 distinct CDR3 sequences, about 29% of them singletons. This chain uses TRBV27 with TRBJ2-7, with TRBD2 matching 7 bases. The receptor comes from a boy in the first two years of life who had a stem cell transplant for SCID, so the T cells may come from the graft donor. Source: PBMCs, mostly from graft donor cells, taken 360 days after TCRalphabeta/CD19-depleted stem cell transplant. CDR3 coding DNA: TGTGCCAGCAGACGGGGGAGGATTAGCGGGCGACCTTACGAGCAGTACTTC. It specifies CASRRGRISGRPYEQYF.